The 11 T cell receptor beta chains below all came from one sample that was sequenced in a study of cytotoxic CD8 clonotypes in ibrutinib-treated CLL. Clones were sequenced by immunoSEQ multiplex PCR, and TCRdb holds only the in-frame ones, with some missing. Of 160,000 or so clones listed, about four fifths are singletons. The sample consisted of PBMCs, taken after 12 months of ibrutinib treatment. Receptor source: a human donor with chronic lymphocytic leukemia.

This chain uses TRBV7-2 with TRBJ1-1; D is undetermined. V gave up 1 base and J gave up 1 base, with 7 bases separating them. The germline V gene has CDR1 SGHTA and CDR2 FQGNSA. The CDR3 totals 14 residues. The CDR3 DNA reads TGTGCCAGCAGCTTAGTGGTAAAGAACACTGAAGCTTTCTTT. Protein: CASSLVVKNTEAFF.

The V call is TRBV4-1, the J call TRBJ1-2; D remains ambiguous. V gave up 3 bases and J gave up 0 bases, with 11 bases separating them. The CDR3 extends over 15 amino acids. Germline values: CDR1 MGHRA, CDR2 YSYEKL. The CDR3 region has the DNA TGCGCCAGCAGCCAGTACTCAAACTCTAACTATGGCTACACCTTC. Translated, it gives CASSQYSNSNYGYTF.

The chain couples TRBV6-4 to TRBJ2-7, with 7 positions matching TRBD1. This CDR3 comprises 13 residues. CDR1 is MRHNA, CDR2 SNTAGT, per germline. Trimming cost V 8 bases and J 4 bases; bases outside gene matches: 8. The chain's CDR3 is CASVRDRPYEQYF. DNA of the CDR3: TGTGCCAGCGTACGGGACAGACCATACGAGCAGTACTTC.

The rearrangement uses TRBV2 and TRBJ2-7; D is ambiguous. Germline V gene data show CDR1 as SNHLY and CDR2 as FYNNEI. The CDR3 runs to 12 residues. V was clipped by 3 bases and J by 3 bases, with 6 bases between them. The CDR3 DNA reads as TGTGCCAGCAGTGACATGGTCTACGAGCAGTACTTC. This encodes CASSDMVYEQYF.

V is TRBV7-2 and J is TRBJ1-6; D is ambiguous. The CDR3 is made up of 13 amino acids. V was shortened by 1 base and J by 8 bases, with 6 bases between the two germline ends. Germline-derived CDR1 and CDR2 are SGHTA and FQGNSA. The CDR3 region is CASSLDHYSPLHF. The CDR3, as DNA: TGTGCCAGCAGCTTAGATCATTATTCACCCCTCCACTTT. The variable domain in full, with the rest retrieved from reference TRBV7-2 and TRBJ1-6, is GAGVSQSPSNKVTEKGKDVELRCDPISGHTALYWYRQSLGQGLEFLIYFQGNSAPDKSGLPSDRFSAERTGGSVSTLTIQRTQQEDSAVYLCASSLDHYSPLHFGNGTRLTVT.

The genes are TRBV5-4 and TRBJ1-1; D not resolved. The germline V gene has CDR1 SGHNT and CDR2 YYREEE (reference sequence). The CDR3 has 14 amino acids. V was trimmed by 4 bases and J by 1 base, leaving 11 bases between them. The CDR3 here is CASSKYSPNTEAFF. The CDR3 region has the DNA TGTGCCAGCAGCAAGTATTCCCCGAACACTGAAGCTTTCTTT.

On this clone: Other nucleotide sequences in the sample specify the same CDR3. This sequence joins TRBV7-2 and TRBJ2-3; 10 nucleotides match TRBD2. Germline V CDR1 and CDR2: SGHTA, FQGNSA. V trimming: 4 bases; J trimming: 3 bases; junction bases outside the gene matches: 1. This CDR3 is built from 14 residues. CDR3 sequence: CASSSGLATDTQYF. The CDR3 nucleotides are TGTGCCAGCAGCTCGGGACTAGCGACAGATACGCAGTATTTT.

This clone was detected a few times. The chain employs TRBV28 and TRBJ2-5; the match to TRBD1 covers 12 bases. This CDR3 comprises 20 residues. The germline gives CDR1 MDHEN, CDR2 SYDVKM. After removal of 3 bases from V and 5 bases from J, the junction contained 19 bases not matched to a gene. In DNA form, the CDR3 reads TGTGCCAGCAGTTTGCTACTCCCGGGACAGGGGGCTAACACAGAGGAGACCCAGTACTTC. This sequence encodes CASSLLLPGQGANTEETQYF.

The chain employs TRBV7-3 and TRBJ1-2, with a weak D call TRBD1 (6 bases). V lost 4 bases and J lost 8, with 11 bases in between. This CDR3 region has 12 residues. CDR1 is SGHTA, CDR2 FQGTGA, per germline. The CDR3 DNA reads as TGTGCCAGCAGCTCCAGGGGCGGCGGCTACACCTTC. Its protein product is CASSSRGGGYTF. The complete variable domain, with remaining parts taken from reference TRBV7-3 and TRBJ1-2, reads GAGVSQTPSNKVTEKGKYVELRCDPISGHTALYWYRQSLGQGPEFLIYFQGTGAADDSGLPNDRFFAVRPEGSVSTLKIQRTERGDSAVYLCASSSRGGGYTFGSGTRLTVV.

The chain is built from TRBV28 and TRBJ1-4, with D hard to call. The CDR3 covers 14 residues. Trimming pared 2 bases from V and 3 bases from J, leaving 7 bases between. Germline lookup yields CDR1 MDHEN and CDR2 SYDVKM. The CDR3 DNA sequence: TGTGCCAGCAGTTTAGCCAGATCTAATGAAAAACTGTTTTTT. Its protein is CASSLARSNEKLFF.

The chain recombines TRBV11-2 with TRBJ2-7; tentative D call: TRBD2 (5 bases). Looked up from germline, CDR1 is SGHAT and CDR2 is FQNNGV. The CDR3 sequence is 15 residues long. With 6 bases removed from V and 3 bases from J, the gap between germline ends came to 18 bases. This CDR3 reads CASRRPGGGSYEQYF. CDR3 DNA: TGTGCCAGCAGAAGACCCGGCGGAGGAAGCTACGAGCAGTACTTC.